The rows below give T cell receptor beta chains drawn from one sample of a study of OX40 agonist ivuxolimab in advanced cancers. Measured with immunoSEQ multiplex PCR; TCRdb has only the in-frame clones, and not every one. The data hold over 100,000 clones, with approximately 92% observed a single time. The input for sequencing was CD4+ or CD8+ T cells sorted from blood, taken in a trial of the OX40 agonist ivuxolimab. These receptors all stem from an adult with an advanced solid tumor such as melanoma, head and neck, liver or kidney cancer. The CDR3 runs from the conserved cysteine through the conserved F or W. Each record gives: J gene, D gene, clone size, V gene, CDR3 DNA, CDR3 protein. The D gene is left open where the match is weak. Not every row has a clone size; where given, it reads once, few, many or a size class.

j_call: TRBJ2-3; d_call: -; clone_size: -; v_call: TRBV11-2; cdr3_nt: TGTGCCAGCAGCTTGCAAAATACGCAGTATTTT; cdr3_aa: CASSLQNTQYF
j_call: TRBJ2-1; d_call: -; clone_size: -; v_call: TRBV28; cdr3_nt: TGTGCCAGCAGTTCAGTTATTCTAAATGAGCAGTTCTTC; cdr3_aa: CASSSVILNEQFF
j_call: TRBJ2-1; d_call: TRBD2; clone_size: -; v_call: TRBV7-2; cdr3_nt: TGTGCCAGCAGCTTAGTGGGGGGGTCCTACAATGAGCAGTTCTTC; cdr3_aa: CASSLVGGSYNEQFF
j_call: TRBJ2-1; d_call: TRBD1; clone_size: -; v_call: TRBV6-5; cdr3_nt: TGTGCCAGCAGTTTCGACAGGGGCTCCTACAATGAGCAGTTCTTC; cdr3_aa: CASSFDRGSYNEQFF
j_call: TRBJ2-1; d_call: -; clone_size: -; v_call: TRBV19; cdr3_nt: TGTGCCAGTAGTATCCCAGGGGCCTCCTACAATGAGCAGTTCTTC; cdr3_aa: CASSIPGASYNEQFF
j_call: TRBJ1-4; d_call: -; clone_size: once; v_call: TRBV5-4; cdr3_nt: TGTGCCAGCAGCTTGAGAATCAGCGGGAATGAAAAACTGTTTTTT; cdr3_aa: CASSLRISGNEKLFF
j_call: TRBJ1-3; d_call: -; clone_size: -; v_call: TRBV28; cdr3_nt: TGTGCCAGCAGTTTATGGGGGCAAGGGGCTGGAAACACCATATATTTT; cdr3_aa: CASSLWGQGAGNTIYF
j_call: TRBJ2-2; d_call: -; clone_size: -; v_call: TRBV6-1; cdr3_nt: TGTGCCAGCAGTGAAAGGGGGGCCGGGGAGCTGTTTTTT; cdr3_aa: CASSERGAGELFF
j_call: TRBJ1-3; d_call: TRBD1; clone_size: -; v_call: TRBV2; cdr3_nt: TGTGCCAGCACCAGGGGGTATGGAAACACCATATATTTT; cdr3_aa: CASTRGYGNTIYF
j_call: TRBJ1-2; d_call: -; clone_size: -; v_call: TRBV27; cdr3_nt: TGTGCCAGCAGTCTAAAATTGCAGGGTATTTGGGGCTACACCTTC; cdr3_aa: CASSLKLQGIWGYTF
j_call: TRBJ2-1; d_call: TRBD1; clone_size: once; v_call: TRBV19; cdr3_nt: TGTGCCAGTAGTATAGGACAGGGGGCCACGAATGAGCAGTTCTTC; cdr3_aa: CASSIGQGATNEQFF
j_call: TRBJ1-1; d_call: -; clone_size: -; v_call: TRBV30; cdr3_nt: TGTGCCTGGAGTTGGACGGGTATGAACACTGAAGCTTTCTTT; cdr3_aa: CAWSWTGMNTEAFF
j_call: TRBJ2-3; d_call: TRBD2; clone_size: -; v_call: TRBV9; cdr3_nt: TGTGCCAGCAGTTTTTCCCCGGGGCAAGCGGGGGGCCTACTTAGCACAGATACGCAGTATTTT; cdr3_aa: CASSFSPGQAGGLLSTDTQYF
j_call: TRBJ1-1; d_call: TRBD1; clone_size: -; v_call: TRBV5-1; cdr3_nt: TGCGCCAGCTCAACGGGACAGATGAACACTGAAGCTTTCTTT; cdr3_aa: CASSTGQMNTEAFF
j_call: TRBJ2-6; d_call: -; clone_size: -; v_call: TRBV5-1; cdr3_nt: TGCGCCAGCAGCTATCAGGGACAACGCTCCTCTGGGGCCAACGTCCTGACTTTC; cdr3_aa: CASSYQGQRSSGANVLTF
j_call: TRBJ2-3; d_call: -; clone_size: -; v_call: TRBV7-3; cdr3_nt: TGTGCCAGCAGCTTATGGGGGGCTAACACAGATACGCAGTATTTT; cdr3_aa: CASSLWGANTDTQYF
j_call: TRBJ1-1; d_call: -; clone_size: -; v_call: TRBV30; cdr3_nt: TGTGCCTGGAATCCTGGGGGATTGGGAAACACTGAAGCTTTCTTT; cdr3_aa: CAWNPGGLGNTEAFF
j_call: TRBJ1-6; d_call: -; clone_size: -; v_call: TRBV18; cdr3_nt: TGTGCCAGCTCACCACGGCCGAGGGGCCCTACCAATTCACCCCTCCACTTT; cdr3_aa: CASSPRPRGPTNSPLHF
j_call: TRBJ2-3; d_call: TRBD1; clone_size: once; v_call: TRBV15; cdr3_nt: TGTGCCACCAGCACCGGGACAGGGGCGAATGTAAGGCAGTATTTT; cdr3_aa: CATSTGTGANVRQYF
j_call: TRBJ1-2; d_call: -; clone_size: -; v_call: TRBV30; cdr3_nt: TGTGCCTGGAGGAGGGAGGCTAACTATGGCTACACCTTC; cdr3_aa: CAWRREANYGYTF
j_call: TRBJ2-3; d_call: TRBD1; clone_size: -; v_call: TRBV10-3; cdr3_nt: TGTGCCATCAGGGACAGGGTAACCGCTTCTAGCACAGATACGCAGTATTTT; cdr3_aa: CAIRDRVTASSTDTQYF
j_call: TRBJ1-3; d_call: TRBD1; clone_size: once; v_call: TRBV10-3; cdr3_nt: TGTGCCATCGGGACAGCCCTTTCTGGAAACACCATATATTTT; cdr3_aa: CAIGTALSGNTIYF
j_call: TRBJ1-4; d_call: -; clone_size: -; v_call: TRBV10-3; cdr3_nt: TGTGCCATCAGTGCCGGTCAAAAGGTGTTTTTT; cdr3_aa: CAISAGQKVFF
j_call: TRBJ2-2; d_call: -; clone_size: -; v_call: TRBV29-1; cdr3_nt: TGCAGCGTTTCAGGGGCGGGCGGGGAGCTGTTTTTT; cdr3_aa: CSVSGAGGELFF
j_call: TRBJ2-2; d_call: -; clone_size: once; v_call: TRBV7-9; cdr3_nt: TGTGCCAGCAGCCCCTGGCCGGGGACCGGGGAGCTGTTTTTT; cdr3_aa: CASSPWPGTGELFF
j_call: TRBJ1-4; d_call: -; clone_size: once; v_call: TRBV7-2; cdr3_nt: TGTGCCAGCAGCTTAGGTGGGGGAGCTAATGAAAAACTGTTTTTT; cdr3_aa: CASSLGGGANEKLFF
j_call: TRBJ1-2; d_call: -; clone_size: -; v_call: TRBV19; cdr3_nt: TGTGCCAGCCGGGACTATGGCTACACCTTC; cdr3_aa: CASRDYGYTF
j_call: TRBJ1-3; d_call: -; clone_size: -; v_call: TRBV5-8; cdr3_nt: TGTGCCAGCCGACAGACGGGTACTGGAAACACCATATATTTT; cdr3_aa: CASRQTGTGNTIYF
j_call: TRBJ1-2; d_call: -; clone_size: -; v_call: TRBV29-1; cdr3_nt: TGCAGCGCCGAACGGGGGCTTGGCTACACCTTC; cdr3_aa: CSAERGLGYTF
j_call: TRBJ1-1; d_call: TRBD1; clone_size: once; v_call: TRBV6-1; cdr3_nt: TGTGCCAGCAGTAAAGGGACAGGGGCCCAATTTGAAGCTTTCTTT; cdr3_aa: CASSKGTGAQFEAFF
j_call: TRBJ1-6; d_call: -; clone_size: -; v_call: TRBV7-2; cdr3_nt: TGTGCCAGCAGCGGCCGGGCCACAGGTTCACCCCTCCACTTT; cdr3_aa: CASSGRATGSPLHF
j_call: TRBJ2-6; d_call: -; clone_size: -; v_call: TRBV7-2; cdr3_nt: TGTGCCAGCAGCTGGACGGGAACCTTCTCTGGGGCCAACGTCCTGACTTTC; cdr3_aa: CASSWTGTFSGANVLTF
j_call: TRBJ2-2; d_call: -; clone_size: -; v_call: TRBV6-5; cdr3_nt: TGTGCCAGCAGTTACTCGATTTCAGGGGCCACCGGGGAGCTGTTTTTT; cdr3_aa: CASSYSISGATGELFF
j_call: TRBJ2-1; d_call: -; clone_size: -; v_call: TRBV28; cdr3_nt: TGTGCCAGCAGTTCCGAAAGGGATGAGCAGTTCTTC; cdr3_aa: CASSSERDEQFF
j_call: TRBJ1-2; d_call: -; clone_size: few; v_call: TRBV5-1; cdr3_nt: TGCGCCAGCAGCTCAGCCTCGCTCCATGGGGGCTACACCTTC; cdr3_aa: CASSSASLHGGYTF
j_call: TRBJ1-1; d_call: -; clone_size: -; v_call: TRBV7-8; cdr3_nt: TGTGCCAGCAGCCTAGGGTACGGGGGGCCCACTGAAGCTTTCTTT; cdr3_aa: CASSLGYGGPTEAFF
j_call: TRBJ1-5; d_call: TRBD1; clone_size: once; v_call: TRBV5-1; cdr3_nt: TGCGCCAGCAGCTTGGCGGGGACAGCAGATCAGCCCCAGCATTTT; cdr3_aa: CASSLAGTADQPQHF
j_call: TRBJ2-1; d_call: -; clone_size: -; v_call: TRBV7-2; cdr3_nt: TGTGCCAGCAGCTTAACGGTGTACAATGAGCAGTTCTTC; cdr3_aa: CASSLTVYNEQFF
j_call: TRBJ2-3; d_call: TRBD1; clone_size: -; v_call: TRBV5-6; cdr3_nt: TGTGCCAGCAGCTTGATGACAGGGGCCCTAGATACGCAGTATTTT; cdr3_aa: CASSLMTGALDTQYF
j_call: TRBJ1-2; d_call: -; clone_size: -; v_call: TRBV6-6; cdr3_nt: TGTGCCAGCAGTCCCGACAGGAGCTATGGCTACACCTTC; cdr3_aa: CASSPDRSYGYTF
j_call: TRBJ1-5; d_call: TRBD1; clone_size: -; v_call: TRBV4-3; cdr3_nt: TGCGCCAGCAGCCAAGATCCAGGGGGCGGACAGCCCCAGCATTTT; cdr3_aa: CASSQDPGGGQPQHF
j_call: TRBJ1-2; d_call: -; clone_size: once; v_call: TRBV27; cdr3_nt: TGTGCCAGCACCTCCCTTGGGTTGAACTATGGCTACACCTTC; cdr3_aa: CASTSLGLNYGYTF
j_call: TRBJ1-5; d_call: -; clone_size: few; v_call: TRBV7-6; cdr3_nt: TGTGCCAGCAGCTCACACAGGGATCAGCCCCAGCATTTT; cdr3_aa: CASSSHRDQPQHF
j_call: TRBJ1-3; d_call: -; clone_size: -; v_call: TRBV6-5; cdr3_nt: TGTGCCAGCAGCTCGACAGGAGTCGGAAACACCATATATTTT; cdr3_aa: CASSSTGVGNTIYF
j_call: TRBJ2-1; d_call: TRBD1; clone_size: -; v_call: TRBV5-8; cdr3_nt: TGTGCCAGCAGCTGGACAGGGAGGTTCGACAATGAGCAGTTCTTC; cdr3_aa: CASSWTGRFDNEQFF
j_call: TRBJ2-1; d_call: TRBD2; clone_size: -; v_call: TRBV5-1; cdr3_nt: TGCGCCAGCAGCTTGAACGGGGGGGCCTACAATGAGCAGTTCTTC; cdr3_aa: CASSLNGGAYNEQFF
j_call: TRBJ2-3; d_call: -; clone_size: -; v_call: TRBV4-1; cdr3_nt: TGCGCCAGCAGCAGAAGCGGTACTTACACAGATACGCAGTATTTT; cdr3_aa: CASSRSGTYTDTQYF